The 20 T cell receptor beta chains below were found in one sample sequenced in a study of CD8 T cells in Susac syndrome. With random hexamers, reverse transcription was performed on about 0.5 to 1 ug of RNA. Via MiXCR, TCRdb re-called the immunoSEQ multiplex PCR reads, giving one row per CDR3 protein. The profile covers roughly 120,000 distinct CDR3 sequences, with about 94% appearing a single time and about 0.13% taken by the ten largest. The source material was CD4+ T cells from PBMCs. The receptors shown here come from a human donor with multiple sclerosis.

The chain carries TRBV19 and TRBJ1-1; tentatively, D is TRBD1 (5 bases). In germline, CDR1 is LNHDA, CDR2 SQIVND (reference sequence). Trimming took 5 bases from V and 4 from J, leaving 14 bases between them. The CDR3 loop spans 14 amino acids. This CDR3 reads CASSVDSWGTEAFF. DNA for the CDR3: TGTGCCAGTAGTGTTGACAGTTGGGGCACTGAAGCTTTCTTT.

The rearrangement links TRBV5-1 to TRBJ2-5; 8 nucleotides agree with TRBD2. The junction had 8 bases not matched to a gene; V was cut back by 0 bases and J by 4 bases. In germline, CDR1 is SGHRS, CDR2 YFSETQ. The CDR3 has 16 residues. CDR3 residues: CASSLASGSQRETQYF. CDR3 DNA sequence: TGCGCCAGCAGCTTGGCAAGCGGGAGTCAACGAGAGACCCAGTACTTC.

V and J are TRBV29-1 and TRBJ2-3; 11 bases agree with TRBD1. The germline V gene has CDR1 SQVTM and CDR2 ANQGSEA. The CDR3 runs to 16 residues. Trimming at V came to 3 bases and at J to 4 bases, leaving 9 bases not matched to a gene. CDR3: CSVERLGTGGADTQYF. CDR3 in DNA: TGCAGCGTTGAGAGGCTAGGGACAGGGGGGGCAGATACGCAGTATTTT.

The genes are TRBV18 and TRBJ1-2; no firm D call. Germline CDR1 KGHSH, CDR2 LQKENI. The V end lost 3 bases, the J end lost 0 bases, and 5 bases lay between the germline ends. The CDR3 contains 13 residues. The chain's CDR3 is CASSPETNYGYTF. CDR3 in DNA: TGTGCCAGCTCACCTGAGACTAACTATGGCTACACCTTC.

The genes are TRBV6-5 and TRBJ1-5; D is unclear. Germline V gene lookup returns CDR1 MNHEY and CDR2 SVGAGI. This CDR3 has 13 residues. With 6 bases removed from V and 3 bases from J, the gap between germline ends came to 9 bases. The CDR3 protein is CASREGPNQPQHF. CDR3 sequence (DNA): TGTGCCAGCAGGGAGGGTCCCAATCAGCCCCAGCATTTT.

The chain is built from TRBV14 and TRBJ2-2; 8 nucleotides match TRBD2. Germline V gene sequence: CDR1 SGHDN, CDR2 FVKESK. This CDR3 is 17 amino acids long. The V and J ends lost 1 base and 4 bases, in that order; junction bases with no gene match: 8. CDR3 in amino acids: CASSQVGGRWGTGELFF. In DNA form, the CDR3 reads TGTGCCAGCAGCCAAGTTGGCGGGAGGTGGGGCACCGGGGAGCTGTTTTTT.

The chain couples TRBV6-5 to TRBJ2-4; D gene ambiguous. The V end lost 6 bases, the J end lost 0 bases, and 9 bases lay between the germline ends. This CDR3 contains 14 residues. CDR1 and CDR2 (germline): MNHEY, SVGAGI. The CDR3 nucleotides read TGTGCCAGCAGGGCACAATTAGCCAAAAACATTCAGTACTTC. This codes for CASRAQLAKNIQYF.

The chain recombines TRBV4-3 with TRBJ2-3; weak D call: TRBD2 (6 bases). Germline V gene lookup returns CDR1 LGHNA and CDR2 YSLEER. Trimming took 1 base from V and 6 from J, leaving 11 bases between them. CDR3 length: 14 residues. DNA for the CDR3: TGCGCCAGCAGCCAAGGTCTGGGGAGGGATACGCAGTATTTT. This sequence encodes CASSQGLGRDTQYF.

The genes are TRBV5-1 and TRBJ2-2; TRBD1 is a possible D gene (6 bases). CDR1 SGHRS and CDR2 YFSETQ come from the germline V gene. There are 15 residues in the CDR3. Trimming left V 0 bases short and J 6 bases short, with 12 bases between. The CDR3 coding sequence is TGCGCCAGCAGCTTGGAGACAGGAGGTGCCGGGGAGCTGTTTTTT. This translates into CASSLETGGAGELFF.

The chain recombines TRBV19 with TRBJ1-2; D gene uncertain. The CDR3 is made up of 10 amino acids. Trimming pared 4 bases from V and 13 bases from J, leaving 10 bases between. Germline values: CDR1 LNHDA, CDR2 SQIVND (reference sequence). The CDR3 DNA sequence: TGTGCCAGTAGTAACGGGGAACCCACCTTC. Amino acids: CASSNGEPTF.

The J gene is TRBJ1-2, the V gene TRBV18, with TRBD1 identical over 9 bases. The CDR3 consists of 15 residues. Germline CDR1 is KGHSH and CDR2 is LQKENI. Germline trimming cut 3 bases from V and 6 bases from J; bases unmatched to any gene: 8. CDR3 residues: CASSPQDRGSNGYTF. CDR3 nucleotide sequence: TGTGCCAGCTCACCCCAGGACAGGGGATCGAATGGCTACACCTTC. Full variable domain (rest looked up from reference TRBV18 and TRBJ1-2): NAGVMQNPRHLVRRRGQEARLRCSPMKGHSHVYWYRQLPEEGLKFMVYLQKENIIDESGMPKERFSAEFPKEGPSILRIQQVVRGDSAAYFCASSPQDRGSNGYTFGSGTRLTVV.

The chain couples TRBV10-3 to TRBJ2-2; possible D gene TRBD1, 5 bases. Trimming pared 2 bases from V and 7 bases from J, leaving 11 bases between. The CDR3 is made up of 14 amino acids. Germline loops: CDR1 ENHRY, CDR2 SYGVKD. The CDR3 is CAISEANTGGELFF. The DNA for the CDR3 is TGTGCCATCAGTGAGGCGAATACAGGCGGGGAGCTGTTTTTT.

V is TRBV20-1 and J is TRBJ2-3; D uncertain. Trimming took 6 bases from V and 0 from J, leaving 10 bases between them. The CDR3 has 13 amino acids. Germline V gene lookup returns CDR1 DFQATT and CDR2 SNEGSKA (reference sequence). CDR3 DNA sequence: TGCAGTGCGAGAATCCCGAGCACAGATACGCAGTATTTT. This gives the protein CSARIPSTDTQYF.

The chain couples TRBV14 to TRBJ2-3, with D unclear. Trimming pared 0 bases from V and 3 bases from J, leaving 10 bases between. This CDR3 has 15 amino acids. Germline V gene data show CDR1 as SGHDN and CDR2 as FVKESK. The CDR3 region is CASSQEVLNTDTQYF. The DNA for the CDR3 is TGTGCCAGCAGCCAAGAAGTGCTTAATACAGATACGCAGTATTTT.

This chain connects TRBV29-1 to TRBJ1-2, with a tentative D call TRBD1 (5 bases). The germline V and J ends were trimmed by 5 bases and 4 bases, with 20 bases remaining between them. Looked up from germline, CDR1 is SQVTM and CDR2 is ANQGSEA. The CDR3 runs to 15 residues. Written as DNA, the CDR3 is TGCAGCGTTATGCGGTATCGGGGGGGAGGCTATGGCTACACCTTC. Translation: CSVMRYRGGGYGYTF.

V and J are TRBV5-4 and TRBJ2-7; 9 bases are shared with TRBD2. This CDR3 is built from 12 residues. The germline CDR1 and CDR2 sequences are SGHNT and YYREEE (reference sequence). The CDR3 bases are TGTGCTTCGCGAGCGGGAGGATACGAGCAGTACTTC. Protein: CASRAGGYEQYF.

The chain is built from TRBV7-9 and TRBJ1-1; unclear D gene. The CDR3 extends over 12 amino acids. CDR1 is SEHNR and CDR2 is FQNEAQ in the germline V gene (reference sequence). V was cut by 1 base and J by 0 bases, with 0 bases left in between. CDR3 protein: CASSLVNTEAFF. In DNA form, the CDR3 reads TGTGCCAGCAGCTTAGTGAACACTGAAGCTTTCTTT.

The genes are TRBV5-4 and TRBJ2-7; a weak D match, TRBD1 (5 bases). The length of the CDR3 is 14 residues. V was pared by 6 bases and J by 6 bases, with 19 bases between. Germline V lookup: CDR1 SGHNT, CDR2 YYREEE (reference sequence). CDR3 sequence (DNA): TGTGCCAGCATCCCCGATCCAGGGATATCCGAGCAGTACTTC. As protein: CASIPDPGISEQYF.

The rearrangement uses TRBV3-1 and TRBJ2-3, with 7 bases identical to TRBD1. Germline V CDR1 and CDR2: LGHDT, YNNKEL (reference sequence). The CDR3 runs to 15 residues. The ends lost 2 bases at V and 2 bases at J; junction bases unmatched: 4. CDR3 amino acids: CASSQYRGFTDTQYF. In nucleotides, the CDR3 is TGTGCCAGCAGCCAATACAGGGGATTCACAGATACGCAGTATTTT.

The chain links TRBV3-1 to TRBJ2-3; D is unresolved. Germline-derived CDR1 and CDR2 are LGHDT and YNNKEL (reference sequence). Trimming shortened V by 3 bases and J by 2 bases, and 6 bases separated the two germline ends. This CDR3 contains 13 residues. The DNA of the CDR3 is TGTGCCAGCAGCCATTCTACCACAGATACGCAGTATTTT. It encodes CASSHSTTDTQYF.